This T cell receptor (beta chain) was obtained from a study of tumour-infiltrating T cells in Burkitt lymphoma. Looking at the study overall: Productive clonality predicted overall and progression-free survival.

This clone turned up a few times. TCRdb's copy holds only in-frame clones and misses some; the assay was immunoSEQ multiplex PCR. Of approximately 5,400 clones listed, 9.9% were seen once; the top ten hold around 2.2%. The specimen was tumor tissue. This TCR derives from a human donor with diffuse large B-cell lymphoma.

CDR3 amino acids: CGSPENTEAFF. The DNA of the CDR3 is TGCGGGAGCCCAGAGAACACTGAAGCTTTCTTT. This chain joins TRBV20-1 and TRBJ1-1; D is undetermined. The CDR3 is 11 amino acids. Germline V lookup: CDR1 DFQATT, CDR2 SNEGSKA (reference sequence).